The 27 T cell receptor beta chains below come from one sample, sequenced in a study of cytomegalovirus exposure and HLA in healthy donors. Primers: 60 Vbeta forward and 13 Jbeta reverse. Assay used: immunoSEQ multiplex PCR; TCRdb lists only in-frame clones, some missing. The table lists roughly 170,000 clones, 84% of them singletons. Sequencing input: PBMCs. Source of these receptors: a girl under 10 years old in good health and CMV-seropositive.

V and J are TRBV11-2 and TRBJ1-1; 7 positions match TRBD1. After removal of 1 base from V and 7 bases from J, the junction contained 3 bases not matched to a gene. Germline CDR1 SGHAT, CDR2 FQNNGV. This CDR3 has 13 residues. The CDR3 here is CASSLGQGGEAFF. The CDR3 region has the DNA TGTGCCAGCAGCTTAGGTCAGGGGGGTGAAGCTTTCTTT.

The chain is built from TRBV11-3 and TRBJ2-3; D perhaps matches TRBD2 (6 bases). The CDR3 spans 20 residues. Germline CDR1 and CDR2: SGHNT and YENEEA. V dropped 3 bases and J dropped 2 bases, with 27 bases sitting between them. In nucleotides, the CDR3 is TGTGCCAGCAGCTTCCCCCTCGAGGGGCCTAGCGCGCCCAACACAGATACGCAGTATTTT. Amino acids: CASSFPLEGPSAPNTDTQYF.

The chain uses TRBV10-3 and TRBJ2-3; 9 bases line up with TRBD1. The CDR3 totals 15 residues. Looked up from germline, CDR1 is ENHRY and CDR2 is SYGVKD. Germline trimming cut 6 bases from V and 3 bases from J; bases unmatched to any gene: 7. The DNA of the CDR3 is TGTGCCATCAGGCCCTTGGGACAGGGAACAGATACGCAGTATTTT. Translating gives CAIRPLGQGTDTQYF.

V gene TRBV7-2 combines with J gene TRBJ1-1, with 11 bases aligning to TRBD1. There are 16 residues in the CDR3. V lost 9 bases, J lost 4 bases, and 13 bases stayed unmatched. The germline gives CDR1 SGHTA, CDR2 FQGNSA. CDR3 amino acids: CARGEGQGVGGTEAFF. The CDR3, as DNA: TGTGCCAGAGGGGAGGGACAGGGGGTGGGTGGCACTGAAGCTTTCTTT.

This clone was detected a few times. The chain couples TRBV2 to TRBJ1-4; 8 bases are shared with TRBD1. Unmatched junction bases numbered 14, after V lost 6 bases and J lost 5 bases. The CDR3 runs to 17 residues. CDR1 and CDR2 (germline): SNHLY, FYNNEI. The CDR3 sequence is CASSDRGLRAPNEKLFF. The CDR3 DNA reads as TGTGCCAGCAGCGACAGGGGATTGCGTGCACCAAATGAAAAACTGTTTTTT.

This chain links TRBV5-1 with TRBJ1-2, with TRBD1 as a possible D gene (5 bases). Trimming shortened V by 0 bases and J by 7 bases, and 25 bases separated the two germline ends. The CDR3 is 18 residues long. Looked up from germline, CDR1 is SGHRS and CDR2 is YFSETQ. CDR3 sequence: CASSLVRFGPTGVAGYTF. DNA of the CDR3: TGCGCCAGCAGCTTGGTGCGTTTTGGGCCCACGGGGGTAGCTGGCTACACCTTC.

The chain joins TRBV6-6 to TRBJ2-7; possible D gene TRBD2, 5 bases. Looked up from germline, CDR1 is MNHNY and CDR2 is SVGAGI (reference sequence). The CDR3 runs 15 residues. V was cut by 0 bases and J by 1 base, with 10 bases left in between. The CDR3 DNA reads TGTGCCAGCAGTTACTCGCCACCGGGATCCTACGAGCAGTACTTC. It translates to CASSYSPPGSYEQYF.

Only a few counts were recorded for this clone. The junction and the germline gene differ at one end; a read error may be behind it. The rearrangement links TRBV5-1 to TRBJ1-1; D gene ambiguous. The CDR3 is 15 amino acids. In germline, CDR1 is SGHRS, CDR2 YFSETQ. The CDR3 region is CASSTGMVGNAEAFF. In DNA form, the CDR3 reads TGCGCCAGCAGCACGGGGATGGTTGGGAACGCTGAAGCTTTCTTT.

The chain has TRBV19 and TRBJ2-7, with 10 bases matching TRBD1. Per germline, CDR1 LNHDA and CDR2 SQIVND (reference sequence). V lost 3 bases, J lost 3 bases, and 8 bases stayed unmatched. This CDR3 is built from 16 residues. The CDR3 region is CASSIGAGQGIYEQYF. CDR3 nucleotides: TGTGCCAGTAGTATTGGAGCGGGACAGGGGATCTACGAGCAGTACTTC.

The chain has TRBV11-2 and TRBJ2-7, with a possible D match to TRBD1 (6 bases). From germline, CDR1 is SGHAT and CDR2 FQNNGV. CDR3 length equals 15 residues. V lost 6 bases, J lost 0 bases, and 15 bases lay in between. The CDR3 protein is CASSLDSVSSYEQYF. CDR3 sequence (DNA): TGTGCCAGCAGTCTGGACAGTGTTAGCTCCTACGAGCAGTACTTC.

The chain uses TRBV7-8 and TRBJ1-4; 9 bases line up with TRBD1. After removal of 4 bases from V and 3 bases from J, the junction contained 12 bases not matched to a gene. The V gene's germline CDR1 is SGHVS and CDR2 FQNEAQ. The CDR3 has 18 residues. This CDR3 is CASSSRTGVGIANEKLFF. For the CDR3, the DNA is TGTGCCAGCAGCTCTAGGACAGGGGTCGGGATAGCTAATGAAAAACTGTTTTTT.

The chain uses TRBV25-1 and TRBJ1-1, with a weak D call TRBD1 (6 bases). The CDR3 spans 15 residues. Between the trimmed V and J ends, which lost 2 bases and 1 base, there was a span of 11 bases. The V gene's germline CDR1 is MGHDK and CDR2 SYGVNS. CDR3 amino acids: CASSEGIGGNTEAFF. CDR3 coding DNA: TGTGCCAGCAGTGAAGGAATAGGGGGGAACACTGAAGCTTTCTTT.

This sequence joins TRBV27 and TRBJ2-1; 9 positions match TRBD1. Germline lookup yields CDR1 MNHEY and CDR2 SMNVEV (reference sequence). Trimming took 2 bases from V and 5 from J; bases not matched to a gene: 4. This CDR3 is built from 15 residues. The CDR3 nucleotides are TGTGCCAGCAGTTTAGTCGGGACAGGGCACAATGAGCAGTTCTTC. Translation gives CASSLVGTGHNEQFF.

This chain uses TRBV7-6 with TRBJ2-3, with unresolved D. The CDR3 is made up of 11 amino acids. V shed 7 bases and J shed 6 bases, with 8 bases lying between them. Looked up from germline, CDR1 is SGHVS and CDR2 is FNYEAQ. CDR3: CASTSLDTQYF. The DNA of the CDR3 is TGTGCCAGCACCTCTCTGGATACGCAGTATTTT.

This clone showed up just a few times. The chain couples TRBV5-5 to TRBJ2-7; maybe TRBD2 (5 bases). The CDR3 is made up of 15 amino acids. Deletions cut 4 bases from V and 2 bases from J, with 16 bases between. Germline-derived CDR1 and CDR2 are SGHKS and YYEKEE (reference sequence). CDR3 loop: CASSPGIGSTYEQYF. The DNA of the CDR3 is TGTGCCAGCAGCCCGGGGATAGGTTCCACCTACGAGCAGTACTTC.

CDR3 protein: CASVRGAGDEQYF. The CDR3 DNA reads as TGTGCCAGCGTGAGAGGGGCGGGAGACGAGCAGTACTTC. V and J are TRBV7-2 and TRBJ2-7, with 7 bases aligning to TRBD2. CDR3 length: 13 amino acids. The junction had 9 bases not matched to a gene; V was cut back by 8 bases and J by 5 bases. Germline V gene sequence: CDR1 SGHTA, CDR2 FQGNSA.

The J gene is TRBJ2-7, the V gene TRBV5-8; D unclear. The CDR3 has 12 residues. Germline CDR1 is SGHTS and CDR2 is YDEGEE. Trimming took 1 base from V and 4 from J, leaving 6 bases between them. The DNA for the CDR3 is TGTGCCAGCAGCTTGACCGCGTACGAGCAGTACTTC. Amino acids: CASSLTAYEQYF.

This chain joins TRBV9 and TRBJ2-3; 7 bases match TRBD2. CDR1 is SGDLS, CDR2 YYNGEE, per germline. This CDR3 contains 18 residues. The V and J ends lost 0 bases and 4 bases, in that order; junction bases with no gene match: 14. The CDR3 region is CASSVAYERLADPDTQYF. The DNA of the CDR3 is TGTGCCAGCAGCGTAGCTTACGAGAGGCTAGCGGATCCAGATACGCAGTATTTT.

The count of this clone is one. The chain is built from TRBV30 and TRBJ2-1; 14 nucleotides align to TRBD2. CDR1 is GTSNPN and CDR2 is SVGIG in the germline V gene (reference sequence). The CDR3 extends over 16 amino acids. Losses at the gene ends were 5 bases for V and 9 bases for J; bases not matched to a gene: 12. The CDR3, as DNA: TGTGCCTGGGGTGGGGGGGGGACTAGCGGGAGAGGTGAGCAGTTCTTC. Residues: CAWGGGGTSGRGEQFF.

The chain is built from TRBV19 and TRBJ1-1; D not certain. CDR1 is LNHDA, CDR2 SQIVND, per germline (reference sequence). The CDR3 sequence is 14 residues long. V lost 3 bases and J 1 base, leaving 9 bases between the germline ends. The CDR3 sequence: CASSISAENTEAFF. The DNA of the CDR3 is TGTGCCAGTAGTATCTCGGCGGAGAACACTGAAGCTTTCTTT.

The chain is built from TRBV5-1 and TRBJ1-5; the D is unclear. The V end lost 4 bases, the J end lost 6 bases, and 17 bases lay between the germline ends. Germline V gene lookup returns CDR1 SGHRS and CDR2 YFSETQ. There are 15 residues in the CDR3. The CDR3 bases are TGCGCCAGCAGCCCTGGAGGAGTCTCGGGTCAGCCCCAGCATTTT. It translates to CASSPGGVSGQPQHF.

Only a few counts were recorded for this clone. The CDR3 sequence is CASSPGQALNEKLFF. For the CDR3, the DNA is TGTGCCAGCAGCCCTGGACAGGCCCTTAATGAAAAACTGTTTTTT. The V gene is TRBV6-5, the J gene TRBJ1-4; 7 nucleotides align to TRBD1. The CDR3 totals 15 residues. V was clipped by 6 bases and J by 4 bases; unmatched bases: 8. Germline values: CDR1 MNHEY, CDR2 SVGAGI.

The chain recombines TRBV4-1 with TRBJ2-6; possibly TRBD1 for D (7 bases). The V gene lost 4 bases and the J gene lost 2 bases, with 18 bases spanning the gap. Germline CDR1 MGHRA, CDR2 YSYEKL. This CDR3 has 18 residues. Written as DNA, the CDR3 is TGCGCCAGCAGCCGCCAGGGGGGCCGCGGGGCTGGGGCCAACGTCCTGACTTTC. The encoded protein is CASSRQGGRGAGANVLTF.

This chain connects TRBV4-1 to TRBJ2-4, with D unresolved. V was trimmed by 1 base and J by 2 bases, leaving 3 bases between them. CDR3 length: 13 amino acids. Germline V gene sequence: CDR1 MGHRA, CDR2 YSYEKL. The CDR3 DNA reads as TGCGCCAGCAGCCAAGGGCCCAAAAACATTCAGTACTTC. It translates to CASSQGPKNIQYF.

The CDR3 DNA follows: TGTGCCAGTAGTATAGCGCTATCTCCAGGAAACACCATATATTTT. Amino acid sequence: CASSIALSPGNTIYF. V and J are TRBV19 and TRBJ1-3, with D unclear. Trimming removed 1 base at V and 4 bases at J, with 11 bases between. Germline V CDR1 and CDR2: LNHDA, SQIVND (reference sequence). This CDR3 has 15 amino acids.

The genes are TRBV7-9 and TRBJ2-2; 7 bases are shared with TRBD1. This CDR3 spans 16 amino acids. Trimming cost V 3 bases and J 1 base; bases outside gene matches: 5. Germline lookup yields CDR1 SEHNR and CDR2 FQNEAQ (reference sequence). CDR3 in DNA: TGTGCCAGCAGCTTTCTTCGACAGGGGAACACCGGGGAGCTGTTTTTT. Protein product: CASSFLRQGNTGELFF.

CDR3 in amino acids: CASSLDNVGQGTSPLHF. The CDR3 DNA reads as TGTGCCAGCAGCTTAGATAATGTGGGACAGGGGACTTCACCCCTCCACTTT. The gene calls are TRBV7-2 and TRBJ1-6; 10 bases align to TRBD1. With 1 base clipped from V and 9 bases from J, the junction kept 9 bases outside the gene matches. The CDR3 totals 17 residues. Germline V lookup: CDR1 SGHTA, CDR2 FQGNSA.